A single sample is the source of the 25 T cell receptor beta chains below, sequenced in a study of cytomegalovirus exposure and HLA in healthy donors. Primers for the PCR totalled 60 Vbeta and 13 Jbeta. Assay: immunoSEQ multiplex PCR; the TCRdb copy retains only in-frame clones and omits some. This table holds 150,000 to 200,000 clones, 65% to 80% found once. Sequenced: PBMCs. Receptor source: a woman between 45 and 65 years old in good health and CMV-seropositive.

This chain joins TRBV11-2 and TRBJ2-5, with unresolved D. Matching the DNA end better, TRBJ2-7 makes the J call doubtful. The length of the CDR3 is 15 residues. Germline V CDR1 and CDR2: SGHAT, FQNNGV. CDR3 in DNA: TGTGCCAGCAGCTTACACGGAGAGAGCTCCTACGAGCAGTACTTC. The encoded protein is CASSLHGESSYEQYF.

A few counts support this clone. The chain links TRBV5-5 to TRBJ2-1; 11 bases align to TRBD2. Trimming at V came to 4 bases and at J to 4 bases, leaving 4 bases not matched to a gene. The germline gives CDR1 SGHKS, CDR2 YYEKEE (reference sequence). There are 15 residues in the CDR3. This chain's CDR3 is CASSVSGGEYNEQFF. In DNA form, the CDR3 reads TGTGCCAGCAGCGTTAGCGGGGGGGAGTACAATGAGCAGTTCTTC.

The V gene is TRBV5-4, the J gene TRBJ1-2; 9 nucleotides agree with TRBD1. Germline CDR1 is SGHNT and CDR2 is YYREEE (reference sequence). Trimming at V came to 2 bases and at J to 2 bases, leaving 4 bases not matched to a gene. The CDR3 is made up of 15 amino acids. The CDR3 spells CASSLQGAPNYGYTF. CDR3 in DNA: TGTGCCAGCAGCTTACAGGGGGCGCCGAACTATGGCTACACCTTC.

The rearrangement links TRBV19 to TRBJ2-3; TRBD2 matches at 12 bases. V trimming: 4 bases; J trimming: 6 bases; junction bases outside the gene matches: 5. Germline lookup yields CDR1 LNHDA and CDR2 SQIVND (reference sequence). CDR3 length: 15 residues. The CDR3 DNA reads TGTGCCAGTAGTAACCTAGCGGGGGGGGTCGATACGCAGTATTTT. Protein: CASSNLAGGVDTQYF.

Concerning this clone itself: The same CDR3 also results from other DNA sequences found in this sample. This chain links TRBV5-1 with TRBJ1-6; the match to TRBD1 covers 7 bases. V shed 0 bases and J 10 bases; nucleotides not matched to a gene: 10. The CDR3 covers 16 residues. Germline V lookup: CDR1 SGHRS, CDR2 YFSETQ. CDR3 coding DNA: TGCGCCAGCAGCTTGGACGGACAGGCTGGCGACTCACCCCTCCACTTT. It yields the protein CASSLDGQAGDSPLHF.

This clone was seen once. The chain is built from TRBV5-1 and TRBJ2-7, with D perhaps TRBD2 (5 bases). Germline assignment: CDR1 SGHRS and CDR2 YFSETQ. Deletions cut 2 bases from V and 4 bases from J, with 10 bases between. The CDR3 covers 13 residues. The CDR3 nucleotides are TGCGCCAGCAGCTTCGGGGATGGGTACGAGCAGTACTTC. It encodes CASSFGDGYEQYF.

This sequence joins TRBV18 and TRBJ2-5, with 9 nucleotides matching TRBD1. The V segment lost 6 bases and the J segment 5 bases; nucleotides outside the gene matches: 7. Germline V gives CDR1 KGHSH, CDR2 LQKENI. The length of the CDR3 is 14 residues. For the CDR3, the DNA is TGTGCCAGCTCTCCGGGACAGGGCTATGAGACCCAGTACTTC. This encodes CASSPGQGYETQYF.

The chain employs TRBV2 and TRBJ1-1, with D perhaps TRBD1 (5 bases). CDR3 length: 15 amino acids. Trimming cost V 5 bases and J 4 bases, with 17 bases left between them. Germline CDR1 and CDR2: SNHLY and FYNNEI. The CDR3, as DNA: TGTGCCAGCAGTTCTTCCGGGGGGGTGGCCACTGAAGCTTTCTTT. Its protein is CASSSSGGVATEAFF. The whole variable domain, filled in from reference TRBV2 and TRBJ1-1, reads EPEVTQTPSHQVTQMGQEVILRCVPISNHLYFYWYRQILGQKVEFLVSFYNNEISEKSEIFDDQFSVERPDGSNFTLKIRSTKLEDSAMYFCASSSSGGVATEAFFGQGTRLTVV.

The CDR3 DNA sequence: TGCGCCAGCAGTCGACTAGCTGACACCGGGGAGCTGTTTTTT. It translates to CASSRLADTGELFF. The chain joins TRBV5-1 to TRBJ2-2; 7 bases agree with TRBD2. The trim removed 5 bases at V and 3 bases at J, leaving 4 bases unmatched. Germline V gene data show CDR1 as SGHRS and CDR2 as YFSETQ. This CDR3 has 14 residues.

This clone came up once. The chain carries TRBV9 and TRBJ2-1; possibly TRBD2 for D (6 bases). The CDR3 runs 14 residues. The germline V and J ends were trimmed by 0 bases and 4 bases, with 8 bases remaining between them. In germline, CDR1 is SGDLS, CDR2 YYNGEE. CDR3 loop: CASSVAGEYNEQFF. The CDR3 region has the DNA TGTGCCAGCAGCGTAGCGGGGGAGTACAATGAGCAGTTCTTC.

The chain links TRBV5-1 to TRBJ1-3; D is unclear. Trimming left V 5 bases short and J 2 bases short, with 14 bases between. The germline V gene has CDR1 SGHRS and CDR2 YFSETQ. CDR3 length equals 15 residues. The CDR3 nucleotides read TGCGCCAGCAGGTCATCCCCAGGAACTGGAAACACCATATATTTT. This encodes CASRSSPGTGNTIYF.

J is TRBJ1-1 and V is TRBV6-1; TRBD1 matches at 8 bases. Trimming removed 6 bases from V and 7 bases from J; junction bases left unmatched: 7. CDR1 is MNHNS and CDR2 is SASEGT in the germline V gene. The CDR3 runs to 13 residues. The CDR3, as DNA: TGTGCCAGCAGACAGCGGACAGGGAGTGAAGCTTTCTTT. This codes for CASRQRTGSEAFF.

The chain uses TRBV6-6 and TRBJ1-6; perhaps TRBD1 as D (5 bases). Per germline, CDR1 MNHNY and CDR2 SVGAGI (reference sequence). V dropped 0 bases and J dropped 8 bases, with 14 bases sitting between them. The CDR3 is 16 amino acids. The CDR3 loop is CASSYSSSGGDSPLHF. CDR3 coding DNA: TGTGCCAGCAGTTACTCGAGCTCGGGGGGGGATTCACCCCTCCACTTT.

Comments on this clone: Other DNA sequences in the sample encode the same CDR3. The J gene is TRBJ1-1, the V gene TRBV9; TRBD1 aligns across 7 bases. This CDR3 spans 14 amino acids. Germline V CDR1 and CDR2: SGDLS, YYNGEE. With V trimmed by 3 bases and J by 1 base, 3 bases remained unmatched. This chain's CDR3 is CASSAGTENTEAFF. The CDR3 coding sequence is TGTGCCAGCAGCGCCGGGACAGAGAACACTGAAGCTTTCTTT. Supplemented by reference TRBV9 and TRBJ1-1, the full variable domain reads DSGVTQTPKHLITATGQRVTLRCSPRSGDLSVYWYQQSLDQGLQFLIQYYNGEERAKGNILERFSAQQFPDLHSELNLSSLELGDSALYFCASSAGTENTEAFFGQGTRLTVV.

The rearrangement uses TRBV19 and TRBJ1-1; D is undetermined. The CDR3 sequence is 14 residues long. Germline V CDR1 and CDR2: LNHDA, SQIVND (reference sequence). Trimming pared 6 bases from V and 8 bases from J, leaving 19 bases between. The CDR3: CASRIGDHLAEAFF. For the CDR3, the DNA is TGTGCCAGTAGAATTGGAGACCATTTGGCCGAAGCTTTCTTT.

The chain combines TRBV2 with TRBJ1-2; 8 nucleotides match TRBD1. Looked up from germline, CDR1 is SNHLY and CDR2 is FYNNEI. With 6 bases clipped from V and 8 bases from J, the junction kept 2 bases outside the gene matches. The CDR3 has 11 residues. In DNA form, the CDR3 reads TGTGCCAGCAGATACAGGGGGGGCTACACCTTC. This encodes CASRYRGGYTF.

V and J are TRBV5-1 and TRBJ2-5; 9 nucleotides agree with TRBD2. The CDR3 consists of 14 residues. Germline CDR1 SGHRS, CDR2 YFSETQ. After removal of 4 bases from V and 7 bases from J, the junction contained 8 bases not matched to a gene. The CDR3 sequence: CASSLSGGTRTQYF. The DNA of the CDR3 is TGCGCCAGCAGCCTTAGCGGGGGTACTCGGACCCAGTACTTC.

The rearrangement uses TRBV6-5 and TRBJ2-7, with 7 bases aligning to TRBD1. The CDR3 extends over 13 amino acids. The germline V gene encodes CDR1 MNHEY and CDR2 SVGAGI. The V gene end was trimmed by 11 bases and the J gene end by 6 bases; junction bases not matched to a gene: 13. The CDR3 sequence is CADPYRGRREQYF. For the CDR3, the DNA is TGTGCCGATCCATACAGGGGCCGCCGCGAGCAGTACTTC.

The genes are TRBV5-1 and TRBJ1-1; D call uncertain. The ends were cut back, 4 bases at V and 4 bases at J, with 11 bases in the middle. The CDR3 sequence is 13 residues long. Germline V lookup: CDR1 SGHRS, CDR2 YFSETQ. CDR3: CASSPRPGTEAFF. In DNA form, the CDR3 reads TGCGCCAGCAGCCCCCGCCCGGGCACTGAAGCTTTCTTT. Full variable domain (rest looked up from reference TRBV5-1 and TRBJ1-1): KAGVTQTPRYLIKTRGQQVTLSCSPISGHRSVSWYQQTPGQGLQFLFEYFSETQRNKGNFPGRFSGRQFSNSRSEMNVSTLELGDSALYLCASSPRPGTEAFFGQGTRLTVV.

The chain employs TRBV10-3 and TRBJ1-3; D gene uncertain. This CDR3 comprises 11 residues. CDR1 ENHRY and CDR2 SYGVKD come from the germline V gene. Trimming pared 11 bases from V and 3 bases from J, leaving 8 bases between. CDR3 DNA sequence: TGTGCCTCCCGTTTTGGAAACACCATATATTTT. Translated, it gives CASRFGNTIYF.

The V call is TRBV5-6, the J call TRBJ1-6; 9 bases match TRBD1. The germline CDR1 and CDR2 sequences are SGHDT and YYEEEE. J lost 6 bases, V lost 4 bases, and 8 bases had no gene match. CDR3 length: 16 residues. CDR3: CASSGDREVLNSPLHF. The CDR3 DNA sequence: TGTGCCAGCAGCGGGGACAGGGAAGTGCTTAATTCACCCCTCCACTTT.

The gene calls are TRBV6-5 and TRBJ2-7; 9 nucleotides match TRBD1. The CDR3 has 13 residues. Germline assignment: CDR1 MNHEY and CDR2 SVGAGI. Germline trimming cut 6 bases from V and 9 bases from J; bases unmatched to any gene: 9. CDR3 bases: TGTGCCAGCAGGAAGGGACAGGGTGGCGCGCAGTACTTC. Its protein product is CASRKGQGGAQYF.

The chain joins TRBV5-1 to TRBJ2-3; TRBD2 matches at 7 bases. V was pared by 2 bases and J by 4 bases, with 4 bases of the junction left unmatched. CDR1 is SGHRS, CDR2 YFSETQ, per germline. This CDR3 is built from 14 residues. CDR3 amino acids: CASSFSGGSDTQYF. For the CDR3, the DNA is TGCGCCAGCAGCTTTTCCGGGGGGTCAGATACGCAGTATTTT.

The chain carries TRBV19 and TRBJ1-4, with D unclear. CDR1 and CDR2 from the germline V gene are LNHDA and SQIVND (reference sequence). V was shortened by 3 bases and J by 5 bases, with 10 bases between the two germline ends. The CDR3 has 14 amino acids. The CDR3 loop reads CASSIRGGNEKLFF. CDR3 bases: TGTGCCAGTAGTATCCGGGGTGGGAATGAAAAACTGTTTTTT.

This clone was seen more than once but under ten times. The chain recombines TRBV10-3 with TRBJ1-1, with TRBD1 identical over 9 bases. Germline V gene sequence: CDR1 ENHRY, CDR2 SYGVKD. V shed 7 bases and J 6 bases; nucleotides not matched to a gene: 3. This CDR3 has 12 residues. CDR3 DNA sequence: TGTGCCATCAACGACAGGGGGGCTGAAGCTTTCTTT. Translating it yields CAINDRGAEAFF.